This T cell receptor beta chain was sequenced during a study of shared clonotypes between healthy human individuals. Study-wide results and limits: Sharing across four donors was highest in naive CD4 (around 5%) and lowest in memory CD8 (approximately 0.4%).

CDR3 length: 14 residues. The J segment lost 3 bases and the V segment lost 3 bases, leaving 3 bases of the junction unmatched. Per the germline V gene, CDR1 is GTSNPN and CDR2 is SVGIG (reference sequence). The protocol was immunoSEQ multiplex PCR, while the TCRdb copy is restricted to in-frame clones and leaves out a portion. Here the sample spans about 2.3 million clones, around 90% being singletons. Points on this clone: Its antigen is unknown.

The TCR was taken from a young man in good health. Some clones in this sample may be carry-over from other donors' samples. The rearrangement uses TRBV30 and TRBJ2-7, with TRBD2 matching over 12 bases. Input material: naive CD4+ T cells from PBMCs. Subset meaning: CD45RA+ positively selected. The CDR3 sequence is CAWSQTSGGYEQYF. CDR3 in DNA: TGTGCCTGGAGCCAGACTAGCGGGGGCTACGAGCAGTACTTC.